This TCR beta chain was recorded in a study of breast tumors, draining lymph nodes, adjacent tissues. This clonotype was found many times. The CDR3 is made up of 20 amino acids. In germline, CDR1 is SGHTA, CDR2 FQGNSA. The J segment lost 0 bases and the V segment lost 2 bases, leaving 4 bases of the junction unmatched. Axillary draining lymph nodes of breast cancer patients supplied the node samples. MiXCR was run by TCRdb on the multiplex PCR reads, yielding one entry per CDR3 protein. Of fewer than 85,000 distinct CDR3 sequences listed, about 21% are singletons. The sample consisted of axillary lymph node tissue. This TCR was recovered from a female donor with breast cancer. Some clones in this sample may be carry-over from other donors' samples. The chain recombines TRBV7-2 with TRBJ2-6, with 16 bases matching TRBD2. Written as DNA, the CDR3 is TGTGCCAGCAGCTTAAGGGGACTAGCGGGAGGGCGCTCTGGGGCCAACGTCCTGACTTTC. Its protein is CASSLRGLAGGRSGANVLTF.